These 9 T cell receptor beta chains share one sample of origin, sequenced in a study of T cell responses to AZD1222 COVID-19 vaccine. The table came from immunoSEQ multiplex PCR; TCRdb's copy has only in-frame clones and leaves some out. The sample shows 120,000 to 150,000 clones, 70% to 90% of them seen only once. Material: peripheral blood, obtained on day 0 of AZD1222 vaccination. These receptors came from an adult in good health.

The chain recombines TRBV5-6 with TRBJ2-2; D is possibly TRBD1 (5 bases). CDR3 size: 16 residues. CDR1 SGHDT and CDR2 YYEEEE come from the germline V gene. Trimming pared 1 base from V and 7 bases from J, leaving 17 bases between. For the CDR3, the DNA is TGTGCCAGCAGCTTGCTACAGGTCGAAGGCGGCGGGGAGCTGTTTTTT. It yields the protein CASSLLQVEGGGELFF. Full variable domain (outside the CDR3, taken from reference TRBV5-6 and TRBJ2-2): DAGVTQSPTHLIKTRGQQVTLRCSPKSGHDTVSWYQQALGQGPQFIFQYYEEEERQRGNFPDRFSGHQFPNYSSELNVNALLLGDSALYLCASSLLQVEGGGELFFGEGSRLTVL.

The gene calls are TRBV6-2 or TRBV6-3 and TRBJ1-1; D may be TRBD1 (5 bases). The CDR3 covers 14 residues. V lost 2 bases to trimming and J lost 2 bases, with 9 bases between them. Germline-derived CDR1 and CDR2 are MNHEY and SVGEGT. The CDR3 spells CASSYTRTNTEAFF. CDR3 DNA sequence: TGTGCCAGCAGTTACACCCGGACAAACACTGAAGCTTTCTTT.

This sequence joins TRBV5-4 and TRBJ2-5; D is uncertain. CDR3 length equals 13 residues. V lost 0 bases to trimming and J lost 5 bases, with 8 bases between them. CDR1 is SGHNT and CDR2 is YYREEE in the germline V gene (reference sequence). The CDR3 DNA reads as TGTGCCAGCAGCTTGGTGACTGGTGAGACCCAGTACTTC. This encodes CASSLVTGETQYF. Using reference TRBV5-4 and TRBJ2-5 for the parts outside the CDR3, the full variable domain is ETGVTQSPTHLIKTRGQQVTLRCSSQSGHNTVSWYQQALGQGPQFIFQYYREEENGRGNFPPRFSGLQFPNYSSELNVNALELDDSALYLCASSLVTGETQYFGPGTRLLVL.

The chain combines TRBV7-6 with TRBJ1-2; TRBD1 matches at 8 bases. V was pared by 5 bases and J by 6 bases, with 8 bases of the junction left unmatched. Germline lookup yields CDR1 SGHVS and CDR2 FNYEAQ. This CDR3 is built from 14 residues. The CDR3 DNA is TGTGCCAGCAGCGCGAACGACAGGGGAGATGGCTACACCTTC. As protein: CASSANDRGDGYTF.

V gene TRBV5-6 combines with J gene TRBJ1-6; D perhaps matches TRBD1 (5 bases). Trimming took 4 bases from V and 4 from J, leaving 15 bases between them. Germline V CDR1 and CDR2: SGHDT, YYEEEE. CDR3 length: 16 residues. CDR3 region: CASSPVGTDYNSPLHF. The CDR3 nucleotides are TGTGCCAGCAGCCCGGTAGGGACGGATTATAATTCACCCCTCCACTTT. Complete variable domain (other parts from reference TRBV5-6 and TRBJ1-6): DAGVTQSPTHLIKTRGQQVTLRCSPKSGHDTVSWYQQALGQGPQFIFQYYEEEERQRGNFPDRFSGHQFPNYSSELNVNALLLGDSALYLCASSPVGTDYNSPLHFGNGTRLTVT.

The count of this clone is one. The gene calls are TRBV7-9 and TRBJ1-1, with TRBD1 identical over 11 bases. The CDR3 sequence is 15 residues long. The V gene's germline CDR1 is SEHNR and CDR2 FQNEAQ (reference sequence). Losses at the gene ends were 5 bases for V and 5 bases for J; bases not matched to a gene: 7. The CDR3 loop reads CASSPPGTGGTEAFF. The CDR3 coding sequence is TGTGCCAGCAGCCCACCAGGGACAGGGGGAACTGAAGCTTTCTTT.

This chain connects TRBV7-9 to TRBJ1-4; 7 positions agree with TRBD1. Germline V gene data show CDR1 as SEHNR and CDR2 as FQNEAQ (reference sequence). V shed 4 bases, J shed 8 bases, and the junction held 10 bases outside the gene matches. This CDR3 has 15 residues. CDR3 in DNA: TGTGCCAGCAGCTCCCAGGGGGGTTTCAGGGAAAAACTGTTTTTT. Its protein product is CASSSQGGFREKLFF.

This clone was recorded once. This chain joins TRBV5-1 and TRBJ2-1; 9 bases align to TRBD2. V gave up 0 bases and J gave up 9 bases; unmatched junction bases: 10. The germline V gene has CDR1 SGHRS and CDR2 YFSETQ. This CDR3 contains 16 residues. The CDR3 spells CASSLALAGANTEQFF. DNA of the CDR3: TGCGCCAGCAGCTTGGCCTTAGCGGGAGCGAATACTGAGCAGTTCTTC.

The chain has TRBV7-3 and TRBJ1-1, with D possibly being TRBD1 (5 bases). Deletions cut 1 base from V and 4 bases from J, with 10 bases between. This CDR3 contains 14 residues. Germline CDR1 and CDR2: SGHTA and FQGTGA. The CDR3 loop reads CASSLRGYTTEAFF. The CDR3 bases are TGTGCCAGCAGCTTAAGGGGGTACACCACTGAAGCTTTCTTT.